There are many counts of the clone carrying this T cell receptor (beta chain). Its antigen is unknown. The germline V gene encodes CDR1 SGHAT and CDR2 FQNNGV. V was pared by 5 bases and J by 5 bases, with 16 bases between. CDR3 length: 15 residues. Libraries of TCR beta came from iRepertoire HTBI primers plus Arm-PCR of CDR3 regions. TCRdb fed the multiplex PCR reads into MiXCR, producing one record per CDR3 protein. Seen here are roughly 610,000 distinct CDR3 sequences, roughly 15% observed once, and the top ten hold around a sixth. Time point indicated: newly diagnosed GD, antithyroid drugs for less than 3 months. RNA extracted from PBMCs served as the sequencing template. The entry originates in a study of regulatory T cells in long-lasting Graves disease. Study-wide findings and caveats: TRBV28, TRBJ1-2 and TRBJ2-5 were segments that persistent disease favored.

These data were likewise used in another study, on T cells in Graves' hyperthyroidism and ophthalmopathy. This second report adds: When ophthalmopathy did not progress within 18 months, Graves' hyperthyroidism was considered stable. HTBI primers were the set used in a first-round RT-PCR of the TCR CDR3. The model anticipated ophthalmopathy a median about six months pre-onset.

The chain has TRBV11-2 and TRBJ2-1, with a possible D match to TRBD1 (5 bases). The receptor's source is a woman in her 30s with Graves disease. The material was peripheral blood mononuclear cells (PBMCs), obtained at new diagnosis, from a patient treated with antithyroid drugs. The CDR3 is CASSLIRGLNNEQFF. The CDR3 DNA reads TGTGCCAGCAGCCTCATAAGGGGCCTAAACAATGAGCAGTTCTTC.